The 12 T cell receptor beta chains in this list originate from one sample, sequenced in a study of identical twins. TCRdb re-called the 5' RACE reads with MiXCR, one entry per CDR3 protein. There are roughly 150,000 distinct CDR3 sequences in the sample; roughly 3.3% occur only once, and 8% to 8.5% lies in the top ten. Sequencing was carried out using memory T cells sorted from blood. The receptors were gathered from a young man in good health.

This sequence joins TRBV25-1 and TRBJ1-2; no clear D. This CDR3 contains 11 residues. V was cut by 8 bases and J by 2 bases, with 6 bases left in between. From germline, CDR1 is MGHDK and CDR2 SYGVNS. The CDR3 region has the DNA TGTGCCAGCCGGACGAACTATGGCTACACCTTC. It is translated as CASRTNYGYTF.

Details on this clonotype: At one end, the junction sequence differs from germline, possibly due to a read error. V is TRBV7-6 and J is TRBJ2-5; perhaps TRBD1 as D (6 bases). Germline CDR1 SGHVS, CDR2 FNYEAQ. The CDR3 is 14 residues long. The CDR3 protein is CPSSLAPRGETQYF. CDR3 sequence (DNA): TGTCCCAGCAGCTTAGCGCCCAGGGGTGAGACCCAGTACTTC.

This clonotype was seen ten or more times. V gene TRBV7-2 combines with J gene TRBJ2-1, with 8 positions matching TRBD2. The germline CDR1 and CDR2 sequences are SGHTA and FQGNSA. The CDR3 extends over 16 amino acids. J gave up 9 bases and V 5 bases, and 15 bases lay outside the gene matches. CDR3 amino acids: CASSRQAGAVTSEQFF. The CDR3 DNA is TGTGCCAGCAGCCGCCAAGCGGGAGCTGTTACGAGTGAGCAGTTCTTC.

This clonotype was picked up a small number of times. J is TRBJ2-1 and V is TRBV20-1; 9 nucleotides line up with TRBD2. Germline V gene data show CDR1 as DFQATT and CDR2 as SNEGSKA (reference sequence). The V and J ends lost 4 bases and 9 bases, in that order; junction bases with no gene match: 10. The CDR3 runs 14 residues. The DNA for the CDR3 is TGCAGTGCTAACCCGCGGGAGGGCCGCAGTGAGCAGTTCTTC. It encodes CSANPREGRSEQFF.

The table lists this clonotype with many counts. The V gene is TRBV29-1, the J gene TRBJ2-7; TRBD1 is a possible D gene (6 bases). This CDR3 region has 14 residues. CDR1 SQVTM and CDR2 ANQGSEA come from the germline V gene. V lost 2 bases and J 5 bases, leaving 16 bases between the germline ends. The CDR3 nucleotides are TGCAGCGTTGAAAGGGGCAGGGGAGTAAACGAGCAGTACTTC. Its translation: CSVERGRGVNEQYF.

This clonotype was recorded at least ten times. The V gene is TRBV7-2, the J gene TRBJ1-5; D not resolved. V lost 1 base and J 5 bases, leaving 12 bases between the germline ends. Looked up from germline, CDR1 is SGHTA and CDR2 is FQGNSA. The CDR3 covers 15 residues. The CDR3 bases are TGTGCCAGCAGCTTAGTGGGAGGGAACGATCAGCCCCAGCATTTT. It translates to CASSLVGGNDQPQHF.

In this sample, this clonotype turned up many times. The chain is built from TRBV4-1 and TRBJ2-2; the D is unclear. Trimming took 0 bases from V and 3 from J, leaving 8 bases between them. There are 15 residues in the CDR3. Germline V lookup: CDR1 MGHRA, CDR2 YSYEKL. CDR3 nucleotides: TGCGCCAGCAGCCAAGATGTCACGTACACCGGGGAGCTGTTTTTT. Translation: CASSQDVTYTGELFF.

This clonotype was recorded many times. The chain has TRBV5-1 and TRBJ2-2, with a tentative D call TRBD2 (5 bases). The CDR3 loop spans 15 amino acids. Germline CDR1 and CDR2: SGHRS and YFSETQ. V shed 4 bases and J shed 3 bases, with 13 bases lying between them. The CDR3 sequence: CASSLPGGYTGELFF. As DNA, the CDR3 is TGCGCCAGCAGCCTCCCCGGCGGGTACACCGGGGAGCTGTTTTTT.

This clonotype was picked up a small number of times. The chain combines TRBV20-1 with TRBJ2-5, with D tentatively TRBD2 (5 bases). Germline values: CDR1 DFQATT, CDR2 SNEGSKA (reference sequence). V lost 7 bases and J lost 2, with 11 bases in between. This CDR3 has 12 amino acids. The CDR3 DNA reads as TGCAGTGTTTCCGGGAAACAAGAGACCCAGTACTTC. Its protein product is CSVSGKQETQYF.

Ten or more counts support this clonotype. The CDR3 DNA follows: TGTGCCAGCAGCGTGTTGGGCAAAGGTGAGCAGTTCTTC. Protein sequence: CASSVLGKGEQFF. The chain is built from TRBV9 and TRBJ2-1; D uncertain. V was clipped by 2 bases and J by 9 bases, with 12 bases between them. The CDR3 spans 13 residues. Germline assignment: CDR1 SGDLS and CDR2 YYNGEE.

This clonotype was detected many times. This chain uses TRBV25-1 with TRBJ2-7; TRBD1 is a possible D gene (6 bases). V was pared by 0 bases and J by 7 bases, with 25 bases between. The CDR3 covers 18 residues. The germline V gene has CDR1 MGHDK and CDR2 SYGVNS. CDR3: CASSEYDVSRNRAGEQYV. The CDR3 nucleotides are TGTGCCAGCAGTGAATATGATGTTAGTAGGAACAGGGCGGGTGAGCAGTACGTC.

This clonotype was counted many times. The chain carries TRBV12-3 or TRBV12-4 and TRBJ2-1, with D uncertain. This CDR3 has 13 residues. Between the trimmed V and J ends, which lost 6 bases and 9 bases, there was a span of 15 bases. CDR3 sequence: CASSLNPGLEQFF. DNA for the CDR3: TGTGCCAGCAGCCTTAACCCGGGCCTTGAGCAGTTCTTC.